This T cell receptor beta chain was recorded in a study of human T cells and chemical hapten exposure. Across the whole study: Patch testing placed 0.01% DPC on the upper back, with readings at 6 days.

Time point indicated: patch test 3, about 24 weeks after DPC sensitization. As for treatment: therapeutic diphenylcyclopropenone sensitization with weekly scalp DPC. Study-level findings and limits: In the PT1 data, expanded TCR counts showed a positive correlation with patch test score.

Of note for this clonotype: Antigen: not known.

A single record per CDR3 protein comes from TCRdb applying MiXCR to the RACE reads. This sample carries about 160,000 distinct CDR3 sequences, roughly 26% of them seen once, and the ten largest clones take 2.1%. The input for sequencing was whole blood, taken in connection with sensitization to the hapten diphenylcyclopropenone (DPC). This clonotype was obtained from a woman under 30 with alopecia areata. Some clones in this sample may be carry-over from other donors' samples.

CDR3 protein: CATSRDRVETQYF. CDR3 DNA: TGTGCCACCAGCAGAGACAGGGTAGAGACCCAGTACTTC. The chain recombines TRBV15 with TRBJ2-5, with D maybe TRBD1 (5 bases). The CDR3 has 13 residues. V lost 0 bases and J lost 4, with 6 bases in between. Germline-derived CDR1 and CDR2 are LNHNV and YYDKDF (reference sequence).